This TCR beta chain was retrieved from a study of metastatic and nonmetastatic thyroid tumors. Per the authors' pipeline: CDR3 was compared across clinicopathological groups, and the resulting differences were used to build a distant-metastasis classifier for papillary thyroid cancer. MiXCR re-clonotyped the PCR reads for TCRdb. V and J calls and clone size were set by TCRdb, not the authors. The table records fewer than 15,000 clones, roughly 12% of them present only once. The CDR3 spans 15 residues. V lost 10 bases, J lost 3 bases, and 10 bases stayed unmatched. CDR1 is MNHEY, CDR2 SMNVEV, per germline (reference sequence). Findings and limits, study-wide: A significant increase in TCR beta diversity was reportedly seen in malignant thyroid tumors relative to benign nodules, in blood and tumor.

A remark on this clone: What it recognizes is unknown.

Every patient underwent thyroid surgery untreated. The chain joins TRBV27 to TRBJ2-2; 8 bases fit TRBD2. This sequence originates from a female donor with papillary thyroid cancer or a benign thyroid nodule (not recorded which). Some clones in this sample may be carry-over from other donors' samples. The specimen sequenced was blood. CDR3 DNA: TGTGCCATCCGAAGCGGGAGTGGGCACACCGGGGAGCTGTTTTTT. Its protein is CAIRSGSGHTGELFF.